The clone carrying this TCR beta chain was detected only a few times. Its target is unknown. The data stem from a study of beta chain features in type 1 diabetes. Every isolated RNA sample was fully reverse transcribed, so sequencing captured expressed TCRB transcripts. The method was immunoSEQ multiplex PCR; TCRdb's version includes in-frame clones alone and lacks a portion of them. Counted here are more than 300,000 clones, roughly 12% occurring once; the ten biggest clones make up under 0.02%. The V end lost 4 bases, the J end lost 4 bases, and 16 bases lay between the germline ends. Germline V gene lookup returns CDR1 SGDLS and CDR2 YYNGEE. CDR3 length equals 15 residues. Overall study findings and caveats: The study found fewer insertions and more deletions at VDJ junctions in type 1 diabetes patients. A greater similarity of naive, central memory and Treg TCRB repertoires was seen among patients than among healthy donors.

This clonotype was sampled from a man aged 18 to 29 in good health. The chain has TRBV9 and TRBJ2-3, with a tentative D call TRBD1 (5 bases). The sample was naive CD4+ T cells from blood. For the CDR3, the DNA is TGTGCCAGCAGCCCCCCCGGGTTACAGGCAGATACGCAGTATTTT. Translation gives CASSPPGLQADTQYF.